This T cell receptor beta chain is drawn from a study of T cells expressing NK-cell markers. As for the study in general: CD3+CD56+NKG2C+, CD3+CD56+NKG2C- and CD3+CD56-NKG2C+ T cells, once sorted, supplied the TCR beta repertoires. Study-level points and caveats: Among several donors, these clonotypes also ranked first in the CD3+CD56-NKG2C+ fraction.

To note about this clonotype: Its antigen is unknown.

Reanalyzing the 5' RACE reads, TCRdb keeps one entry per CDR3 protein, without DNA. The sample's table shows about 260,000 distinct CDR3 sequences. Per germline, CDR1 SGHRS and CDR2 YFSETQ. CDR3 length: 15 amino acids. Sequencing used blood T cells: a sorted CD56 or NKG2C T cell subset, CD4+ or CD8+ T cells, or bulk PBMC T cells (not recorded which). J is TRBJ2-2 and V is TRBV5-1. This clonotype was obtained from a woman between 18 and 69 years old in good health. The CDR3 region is CASSLAGNMGGELFF.